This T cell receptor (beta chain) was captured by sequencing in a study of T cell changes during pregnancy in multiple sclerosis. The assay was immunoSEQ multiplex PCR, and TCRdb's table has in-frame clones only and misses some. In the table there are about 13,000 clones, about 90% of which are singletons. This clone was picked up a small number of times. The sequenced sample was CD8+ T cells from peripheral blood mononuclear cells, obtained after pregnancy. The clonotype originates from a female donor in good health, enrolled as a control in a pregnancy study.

CDR3 protein: CASSDRQDGTGELFF. DNA of the CDR3: TGTGCCAGCAGTGACCGGCAGGATGGCACCGGGGAGCTGTTTTTT. The V gene is TRBV6-4, the J gene TRBJ2-2; D gene uncertain. Per germline, CDR1 MRHNA and CDR2 SNTAGT. Trimming cost V 2 bases and J 4 bases, with 11 bases left between them. This CDR3 is 15 amino acids long.